This entry lists 17 T cell receptor beta chains sequenced from one sample in a study of T cells in localized non-small cell lung cancer. Libraries were prepared by immunoSEQ multiplex PCR; TCRdb keeps only in-frame clonotypes and omits some of them. The data show about 52,000 clones, around 87% seen once. The sample in question was PBMCs, obtained before any cancer treatment. Source of these receptors: a female donor with stage II lung adenocarcinoma.

This chain joins TRBV7-3 and TRBJ2-3, with 10 bases that match TRBD1. Germline V gene lookup returns CDR1 SGHTA and CDR2 FQGTGA. V dropped 3 bases and J dropped 8; count of bases not matched to a gene: 8. CDR3 length: 15 residues. CDR3 protein: CASSFGTGELPTQYF. Written as DNA, the CDR3 is TGTGCCAGCAGCTTCGGGACAGGGGAGCTACCTACGCAGTATTTT.

This sequence joins TRBV5-4 and TRBJ2-3, with 10 positions matching TRBD1. The CDR3 is made up of 16 amino acids. J lost 0 bases, V lost 7 bases, and 8 bases had no gene match. Germline loops: CDR1 SGHNT, CDR2 YYREEE (reference sequence). The CDR3, as DNA: TGTGCCAGCCTACTGAGACAGGGGGCGAGCACAGATACGCAGTATTTT. Its protein product is CASLLRQGASTDTQYF. Full variable domain (remainder filled in from reference TRBV5-4 and TRBJ2-3): ETGVTQSPTHLIKTRGQQVTLRCSSQSGHNTVSWYQQALGQGPQFIFQYYREEENGRGNFPPRFSGLQFPNYSSELNVNALELDDSALYLCASLLRQGASTDTQYFGPGTRLTVL.

The chain combines TRBV7-2 with TRBJ1-4; D call uncertain. With 4 bases removed from V and 4 bases from J, the gap between germline ends came to 13 bases. The germline gives CDR1 SGHTA, CDR2 FQGNSA. CDR3 length: 15 amino acids. Written as DNA, the CDR3 is TGTGCCAGCAGCTCGCCCACCCGGAATAATGAAAAACTGTTTTTT. This translates into CASSSPTRNNEKLFF. Full variable domain (missing parts from reference TRBV7-2 and TRBJ1-4): GAGVSQSPSNKVTEKGKDVELRCDPISGHTALYWYRQSLGQGLEFLIYFQGNSAPDKSGLPSDRFSAERTGGSVSTLTIQRTQQEDSAVYLCASSSPTRNNEKLFFGSGTQLSVL.

This sequence joins TRBV5-5 and TRBJ1-2, with 7 bases aligning to TRBD1. Germline assignment: CDR1 SGHKS and CDR2 YYEKEE (reference sequence). CDR3 length equals 12 residues. J was trimmed by 14 bases and V by 1 base; bases with no gene match: 8. The CDR3 DNA reads as TGTGCCAGCAGCTTGACCGACAGGGAACGGACCTTC. It specifies CASSLTDRERTF. The entire variable domain, with the rest obtained from reference TRBV5-5 and TRBJ1-2, is as follows: DAGVTQSPTHLIKTRGQQVTLRCSPISGHKSVSWYQQVLGQGPQFIFQYYEKEERGRGNFPDRFSARQFPNYSSELNVNALLLGDSALYLCASSLTDRERTFGSGTRLTVV.

The chain employs TRBV2 and TRBJ2-7, with D possibly matching TRBD1 (6 bases). The CDR3 runs 15 residues. The V end was cut by 4 bases, the J end by 0 bases, with 13 bases between. Germline-derived CDR1 and CDR2 are SNHLY and FYNNEI. DNA for the CDR3: TGTGCCAGCAGTGCACGAACAGGGAGCTCCTACGAGCAGTACTTC. Translation gives CASSARTGSSYEQYF.

The chain recombines TRBV10-3 with TRBJ1-1; no firm D call. Deletions cut 7 bases from V and 1 base from J, with 10 bases between. This CDR3 is built from 13 residues. CDR1 is ENHRY, CDR2 SYGVKD, per germline. CDR3 nucleotide sequence: TGTGCCATCACCCGGACCCCGAACACTGAAGCTTTCTTT. Protein sequence: CAITRTPNTEAFF.

This clone is a singleton in its sample. J is TRBJ2-5 and V is TRBV5-1; 12 bases agree with TRBD2. The germline gives CDR1 SGHRS, CDR2 YFSETQ. The ends lost 4 bases at V and 2 bases at J; junction bases unmatched: 3. This CDR3 region has 15 residues. The CDR3 DNA follows: TGCGCCAGCAGCGGGCTAGCGGGGGGGCAAGAGACCCAGTACTTC. This gives the protein CASSGLAGGQETQYF.

The chain carries TRBV5-1 and TRBJ2-5; the D gene is possibly TRBD1 (5 bases). The CDR3 contains 13 residues. Between the trimmed V and J ends, which lost 5 bases and 1 base, there was a span of 9 bases. Germline V gives CDR1 SGHRS, CDR2 YFSETQ. As DNA, the CDR3 is TGCGCCAGCAGAGATACAGGCCAAGAGACCCAGTACTTC. Its protein product is CASRDTGQETQYF.

This sequence joins TRBV6-5 and TRBJ2-3; D is perhaps TRBD2 (6 bases). Germline V CDR1 and CDR2: MNHEY, SVGAGI. V lost 5 bases to trimming and J lost 4 bases, with 13 bases between them. The CDR3 totals 14 residues. CDR3 nucleotides: TGTGCCAGCAGTCCGGGACTCTCCCCAGATACGCAGTATTTT. It encodes CASSPGLSPDTQYF.

Of note for this clone: The junction shows a germline mismatch at one end, possibly a read error. The chain recombines TRBV6-1 with TRBJ1-2, with D possibly matching TRBD1 (5 bases). This CDR3 has 12 residues. Germline V gene sequence: CDR1 MNHNS, CDR2 SASEGT. The CDR3 protein is CASWRAGFPIGF. Written as DNA, the CDR3 is TGTGCCAGCTGGCGGGCAGGGTTTCCGATTGGGTTC.

This sequence joins TRBV6-5 and TRBJ1-6; D ambiguous. V gave up 5 bases and J gave up 0 bases, with 8 bases separating them. Germline-derived CDR1 and CDR2 are MNHEY and SVGAGI. The CDR3 extends over 15 amino acids. The CDR3 DNA is TGTGCCAGCAGTAAGGCTAGCTCCTATAATTCACCCCTCCACTTT. Translated, it gives CASSKASSYNSPLHF.

This rearrangement joins TRBV6-5 to TRBJ2-5; no definite D call. V was clipped by 8 bases and J by 4 bases, with 8 bases between them. There are 11 residues in the CDR3. Germline CDR1 reads MNHEY; CDR2 reads SVGAGI. CDR3 nucleotide sequence: TGTGCCAGCGGAACGAGAGAGACCCAGTACTTC. This gives the protein CASGTRETQYF.

A few counts support this clone. J is TRBJ1-6 and V is TRBV2; 7 positions agree with TRBD1. Germline V lookup: CDR1 SNHLY, CDR2 FYNNEI. The CDR3 has 16 residues. The V segment lost 5 bases and the J segment 10 bases; nucleotides outside the gene matches: 14. The CDR3 spells CASSTRTGDFVSPLHF. In DNA form, the CDR3 reads TGTGCCAGCAGTACCCGGACAGGCGACTTTGTATCACCCCTCCACTTT.

This clone occurred a few times. The chain joins TRBV7-2 to TRBJ1-5; 7 bases align to TRBD1. The CDR3 spans 15 residues. Germline V CDR1 and CDR2: SGHTA, FQGNSA. Trimming took 3 bases from V and 3 from J; bases not matched to a gene: 5. The CDR3 DNA sequence: TGTGCCAGCAGCTTTTCAGGGGGTAACAATCAGCCCCAGCATTTT. Translating gives CASSFSGGNNQPQHF.

V and J are TRBV6-1 and TRBJ2-5; D ambiguous. The CDR3 consists of 14 residues. Germline V gene lookup returns CDR1 MNHNS and CDR2 SASEGT. Trimming cost V 4 bases and J 4 bases, with 13 bases left between them. Here the CDR3 reads CASSADWAGETQYF. CDR3 nucleotide sequence: TGTGCCAGCAGTGCTGATTGGGCCGGAGAGACCCAGTACTTC.

V and J are TRBV6-6 and TRBJ2-1, with D uncertain. Trimming pared 2 bases from V and 0 bases from J, leaving 8 bases between. CDR1 and CDR2 from the germline V gene are MNHNY and SVGAGI (reference sequence). CDR3 size: 15 residues. CDR3 in DNA: TGTGCCAGCAGTTACGAAGCCAACTCCTACAATGAGCAGTTCTTC. Translating gives CASSYEANSYNEQFF.

This chain uses TRBV7-2 with TRBJ1-1; D ambiguous. V was shortened by 5 bases and J by 11 bases, with 15 bases between the two germline ends. The CDR3 has 12 residues. From germline, CDR1 is SGHTA and CDR2 FQGNSA. CDR3 DNA: TGTGCCAGCAGCGGCACGCAGCTTGGGGCTTTCTTT. Residues: CASSGTQLGAFF. The complete variable domain, with remaining parts taken from reference TRBV7-2 and TRBJ1-1, reads GAGVSQSPSNKVTEKGKDVELRCDPISGHTALYWYRQSLGQGLEFLIYFQGNSAPDKSGLPSDRFSAERTGGSVSTLTIQRTQQEDSAVYLCASSGTQLGAFFGQGTRLTVV.